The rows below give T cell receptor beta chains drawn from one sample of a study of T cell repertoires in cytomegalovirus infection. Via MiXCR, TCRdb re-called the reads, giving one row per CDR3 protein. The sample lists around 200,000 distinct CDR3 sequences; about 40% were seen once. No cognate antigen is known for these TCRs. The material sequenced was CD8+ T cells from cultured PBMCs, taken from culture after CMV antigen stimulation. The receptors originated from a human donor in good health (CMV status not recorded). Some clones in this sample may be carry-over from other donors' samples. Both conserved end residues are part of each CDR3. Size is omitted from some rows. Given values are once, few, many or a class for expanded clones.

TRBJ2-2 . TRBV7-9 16 CASSLGYEGSTGELFF
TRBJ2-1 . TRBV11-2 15 CASSFDRAGGNEQFF
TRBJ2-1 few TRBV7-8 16 CASSPYRTSGINEQFF
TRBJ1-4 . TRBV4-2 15 CASSRRTGVTEKLFF
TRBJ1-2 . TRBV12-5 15 CASGTPRGQDYGYTF
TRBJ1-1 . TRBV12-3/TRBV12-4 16 CASTLGQGLLNTEAFF
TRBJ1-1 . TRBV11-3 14 CASSEGTVNTEAFF
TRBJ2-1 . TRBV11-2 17 CASSLGTTGLAYNEQFF
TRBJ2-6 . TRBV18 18 CASSSRGTAFSGANVLTF
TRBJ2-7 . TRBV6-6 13 CASSYKAPYEQYF
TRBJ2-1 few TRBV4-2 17 CASSQPGLHFSYNEQFF
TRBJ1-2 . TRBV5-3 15 CASSGRQGKKDGYTF
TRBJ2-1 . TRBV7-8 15 CASSPRQGTYNEQFF
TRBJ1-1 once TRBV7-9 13 CASSLGNLIEAFF
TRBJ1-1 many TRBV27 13 CASSFSGATEAFF
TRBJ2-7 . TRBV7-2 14 CASSISGRSYEQYF
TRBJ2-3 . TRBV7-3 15 CASRPDRSSTDTQYF
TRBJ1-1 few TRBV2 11 CASKGSTEAFF
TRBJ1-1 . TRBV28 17 CASSFGQVRVAETEAFF
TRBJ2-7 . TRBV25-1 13 CATTGQGLYEQYF
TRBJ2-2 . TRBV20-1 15 CSAPQRELNTGELFF
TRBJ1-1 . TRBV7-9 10 CASSQLEAFF
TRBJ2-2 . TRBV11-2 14 CASSRDPNTGELFF
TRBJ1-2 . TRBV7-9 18 CASSSDLGQGARDYGYTF
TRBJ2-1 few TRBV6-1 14 CASLPGLANNEQFF
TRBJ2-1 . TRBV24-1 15 CATSDRRTSGSEQFF
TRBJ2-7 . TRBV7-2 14 CASSWGVETYEQYF
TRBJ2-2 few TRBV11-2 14 CASSLAAGGGELFF
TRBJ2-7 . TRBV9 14 CASSVGSDSYEQYF
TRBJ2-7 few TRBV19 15 CASSGRTGGSYEQYF
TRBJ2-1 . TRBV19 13 CASSSYSGRAEFF
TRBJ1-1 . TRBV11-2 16 CASSPRDPPGDTEAFF
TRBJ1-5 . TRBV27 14 CASSPRRGYQPQHF
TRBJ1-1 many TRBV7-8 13 CASSLDRGTEAFF
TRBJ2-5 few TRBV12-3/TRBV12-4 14 CASSPTAYQETQYF
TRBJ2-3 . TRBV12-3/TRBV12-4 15 CPSSLAGALTDTQYF
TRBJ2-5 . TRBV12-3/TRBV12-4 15 CASSLARAVQETQYF
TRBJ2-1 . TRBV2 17 CASSFTKDIPSYNEQFF
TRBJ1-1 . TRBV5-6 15 CASSWAGLGTAEAFF
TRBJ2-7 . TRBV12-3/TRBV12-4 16 CASSLLLNRNSYEQYF